Included here is one T cell receptor (beta chain) sequence, with context. Antigen: not known. Measured with immunoSEQ multiplex PCR; TCRdb has only the in-frame clones, and not every one. The sample includes around 25,000 clones, approximately 86% of them seen just once. CDR1 SGHVS and CDR2 FQNEAQ come from the germline V gene. The CDR3 is 15 residues long. The junction had 6 bases not matched to a gene; V was cut back by 3 bases and J by 2 bases. The record originates from a study of T cells in localized non-small cell lung cancer. General study findings and limits: Without multi-region sequencing, intratumor heterogeneity could not be excluded.

This sequence originates from a male donor aged 60 or over with stage II squamous cell lung carcinoma. The material was peripheral blood, obtained before any cancer treatment. The V gene is TRBV7-8, the J gene TRBJ2-7, with 8 positions matching TRBD2. The chain's CDR3 is CASSFASGRPYEQYF. The CDR3 nucleotides read TGTGCCAGCAGCTTCGCTAGCGGGCGACCCTACGAGCAGTACTTC.